This T cell receptor beta chain was captured by sequencing in a study of siplizumab effects on memory and regulatory T cells. Study conclusions and caveats: A major contribution to the alloresponse seemed to be made by naive T cells, which seemed more diverse than memory cells. Mappable alloreactive CD4+ clones were on average approximately 70% Treg-derived with siplizumab, under 30% in controls. To unstimulated subsets, only a minor fraction of alloreactive clones could be mapped. Roughly 80-95% of proliferating CD4+ or CD8+ clones lacked a naive or memory phenotype that could be assigned.

Looked up from germline, CDR1 is SGHRS and CDR2 is YFSETQ. The CDR3 length is 14 residues. Trimming removed 2 bases at V and 0 bases at J, with 8 bases between. As regards this clone: No antigen is known for it.

The protocol was immunoSEQ multiplex PCR, while the TCRdb copy is restricted to in-frame clones and leaves out a portion. The sample yields tens of thousands of clones, approximately 95% seen once. The V gene is TRBV5-1, the J gene TRBJ1-1; D is unresolved. The TCR comes from a human donor in good health. The sequenced material came from CD8+ T cells sorted from blood. In DNA, the CDR3 is TGCGCCAGCAGCTTTGCCGATATGAACACTGAAGCTTTCTTT. Translation: CASSFADMNTEAFF.